This passage covers 25 T cell receptor beta chains from one sample sequenced in a study of OX40 agonist ivuxolimab in advanced cancers. TCRdb's table, derived via immunoSEQ multiplex PCR, lists solely in-frame clones and lacks some. The repertoire includes some 90,000 clones, about 90% of them detected once, and 3.5% to 5.5% sits in the top ten. The sequencing here drew on CD4+ or CD8+ T cells sorted from blood, taken in a trial of the OX40 agonist ivuxolimab. These receptor sequences come from an adult with an advanced solid tumor such as melanoma, head and neck, liver or kidney cancer.

As concerns this clone: The junction does not match germline at one end; this may be a read error. The chain employs TRBV7-7 and TRBJ2-3, with a tentative D call TRBD1 (7 bases). Germline-derived CDR1 and CDR2 are SSHAT and FNYEAQ (reference sequence). This CDR3 is built from 13 residues. This CDR3 is CASSLAGGDTQYF. In DNA form, the CDR3 reads TGTGCTAGCAGCTTAGCAGGGGGGGATACGCAGTATTTT.

V is TRBV11-3 and J is TRBJ2-7; D not certain. CDR3 length: 13 amino acids. Germline V gives CDR1 SGHNT, CDR2 YENEEA. Trimming removed 3 bases at V and 0 bases at J, with 6 bases between. CDR3 sequence (DNA): TGTGCCAGCAGCTTTAGAGGCTCCTACGAGCAGTACTTC. Its protein product is CASSFRGSYEQYF.

The rearrangement uses TRBV7-3 and TRBJ2-7, with D perhaps assigned TRBD1 or TRBD2 (6 bases each). The V end was cut by 6 bases, the J end by 5 bases, with 17 bases between. The CDR3 has 14 residues. The germline CDR1 and CDR2 sequences are SGHTA and FQGTGA. CDR3 sequence reads: CASSLAGGGNEQYF. In DNA form, the CDR3 reads TGTGCCAGCAGTCTAGCCGGGGGCGGGAACGAGCAGTACTTC.

The table lists this clone with a few counts. V and J are TRBV11-3 and TRBJ1-1; D unresolved. The germline V gene has CDR1 SGHNT and CDR2 YENEEA. The CDR3 is 13 residues long. V lost 1 base and J 1 base, leaving 4 bases between the germline ends. The CDR3 loop is CASSLGQNTEAFF. CDR3 nucleotides: TGTGCCAGCAGCTTAGGACAGAACACTGAAGCTTTCTTT. Filled out from reference TRBV11-3 and TRBJ1-1, the complete variable domain reads EAGVVQSPRYKIIEKKQPVAFWCNPISGHNTLYWYLQNLGQGPELLIRYENEEAVDDSQLPKDRFSAERLKGVDSTLKIQPAELGDSAVYLCASSLGQNTEAFFGQGTRLTVV.

This chain links TRBV6-1 with TRBJ2-2, with 10 bases identical to TRBD2. CDR3 size: 16 residues. Germline trimming cut 4 bases from V and 1 base from J; bases unmatched to any gene: 3. Germline assignment: CDR1 MNHNS and CDR2 SASEGT. The CDR3 DNA follows: TGTGCCAGCAGTGCCCCTAGCGGGAGGAACACCGGGGAGCTGTTTTTT. Protein product: CASSAPSGRNTGELFF.

For the CDR3, the DNA is TGTGCCACCCGGGACAGGGTCGATAGCAATCAGCCCCAGCATTTT. Translated: CATRDRVDSNQPQHF. The gene calls are TRBV10-3 and TRBJ1-5, with 9 bases identical to TRBD1. Trimming removed 10 bases from V and 0 bases from J; junction bases left unmatched: 7. Germline V lookup: CDR1 ENHRY, CDR2 SYGVKD. The CDR3 has 15 amino acids.

The chain uses TRBV11-2 and TRBJ2-7; 7 bases map to TRBD1. Germline V gene lookup returns CDR1 SGHAT and CDR2 FQNNGV. The CDR3 extends over 15 amino acids. The junction had 8 bases not matched to a gene; V was cut back by 5 bases and J by 1 base. In nucleotides, the CDR3 is TGTGCCAGCAGCCTGGACAGGTTCGTTTCCTACGAGCAGTACGTC. It translates to CASSLDRFVSYEQYV.

The chain recombines TRBV7-6 with TRBJ1-1, with D tentatively TRBD1 (6 bases). V was pared by 3 bases and J by 2 bases, with 10 bases between. The CDR3 totals 14 residues. Germline V gene data show CDR1 as SGHVS and CDR2 as FNYEAQ. CDR3 sequence reads: CASSFAGQNTEAFF. CDR3 nucleotides: TGTGCCAGCAGCTTTGCGGGACAAAACACTGAAGCTTTCTTT. Filled out from reference TRBV7-6 and TRBJ1-1, the complete variable domain reads GAGVSQSPRYKVTKRGQDVALRCDPISGHVSLYWYRQALGQGPEFLTYFNYEAQQDKSGLPNDRFSAERPEGSISTLTIQRTEQRDSAMYRCASSFAGQNTEAFFGQGTRLTVV.

The genes are TRBV7-3 and TRBJ2-1; 7 bases map to TRBD2. With 6 bases clipped from V and 10 bases from J, the junction kept 6 bases outside the gene matches. CDR1 is SGHTA, CDR2 FQGTGA, per germline. This CDR3 has 12 amino acids. In DNA form, the CDR3 reads TGTGCCAGCAGGTTTGAGCGGGGCGAGCAGTTCTTC. As protein: CASRFERGEQFF.

This chain joins TRBV11-2 and TRBJ1-1, with 9 bases that match TRBD1. The CDR3 runs to 13 residues. After removal of 7 bases from V and 4 bases from J, the junction contained 4 bases not matched to a gene. CDR1 is SGHAT and CDR2 is FQNNGV in the germline V gene. The CDR3 DNA reads TGTGCCAGCAAAACAGGGGGCGGCACTGAAGCTTTCTTT. Amino acid sequence: CASKTGGGTEAFF.

V is TRBV28 and J is TRBJ1-2, with D perhaps TRBD1 (5 bases). V was trimmed by 7 bases and J by 1 base, leaving 13 bases between them. Germline CDR1 reads MDHEN; CDR2 reads SYDVKM. CDR3 length equals 14 residues. The CDR3 region is CASTTAGVNYGYTF. The CDR3 nucleotides are TGTGCCAGCACCACGGCGGGGGTTAACTATGGCTACACCTTC.

On this clone: This specimen includes other DNA sequences encoding the same CDR3. The chain has TRBV5-1 and TRBJ2-1; D uncertain. Germline V gives CDR1 SGHRS, CDR2 YFSETQ. CDR3 size: 13 residues. Between the trimmed V and J ends, which lost 0 bases and 5 bases, there was a span of 6 bases. For the CDR3, the DNA is TGCGCCAGCAGCTTGGACCGTAACAATGAGCAGTTCTTC. Translating gives CASSLDRNNEQFF.

This clone was seen a handful of times. V usage is TRBV19 and J usage is TRBJ1-5; D is uncertain. CDR3 length equals 15 residues. The V end lost 0 bases, the J end lost 5 bases, and 11 bases lay between the germline ends. CDR1 is LNHDA, CDR2 SQIVND, per germline (reference sequence). Here the CDR3 reads CASSIDHEGHQPQHF. The DNA of the CDR3 is TGTGCCAGTAGTATAGATCATGAAGGACATCAGCCCCAGCATTTT.

The rearrangement links TRBV18 to TRBJ2-7; D possibly uses TRBD1 or TRBD2 (5 bases each). The germline V and J ends were trimmed by 5 bases and 2 bases, with 10 bases remaining between them. The CDR3 spans 13 residues. Germline CDR1 is KGHSH and CDR2 is LQKENI. In DNA form, the CDR3 reads TGTGCCAGCTCAGGGAAGGGACCCTACGAGCAGTACTTC. The encoded protein is CASSGKGPYEQYF.

This sequence joins TRBV2 and TRBJ2-1; 11 bases are a match to TRBD2. The germline gives CDR1 SNHLY, CDR2 FYNNEI. V was pared by 6 bases and J by 4 bases, with 8 bases of the junction left unmatched. This CDR3 comprises 16 residues. CDR3 nucleotide sequence: TGTGCCAGCAGGCCCGGGACTAGCGGTAGATACAATGAGCAGTTCTTC. It is translated as CASRPGTSGRYNEQFF.

This chain connects TRBV5-1 to TRBJ2-5; TRBD2 aligns across 7 bases. The CDR3 loop spans 16 amino acids. CDR1 and CDR2 (germline): SGHRS, YFSETQ. V was clipped by 4 bases and J by 1 base; unmatched bases: 10. Here the CDR3 reads CASSVTSEGPQETQYF. CDR3 in DNA: TGCGCCAGCAGCGTAACTAGCGAGGGACCCCAAGAGACCCAGTACTTC.

The chain uses TRBV7-8 and TRBJ2-3; 7 bases agree with TRBD2. Unmatched junction bases numbered 6, after V lost 1 base and J lost 5 bases. There are 15 residues in the CDR3. Looked up from germline, CDR1 is SGHVS and CDR2 is FQNEAQ. CDR3 region: CASSLDAGVVDTQYF. The CDR3 nucleotides read TGTGCCAGCAGCTTAGACGCGGGAGTTGTAGATACGCAGTATTTT.

The chain joins TRBV11-3 to TRBJ2-1; 8 nucleotides match TRBD2. Trimming removed 3 bases from V and 8 bases from J; junction bases left unmatched: 9. The CDR3 spans 15 residues. The germline CDR1 and CDR2 sequences are SGHNT and YENEEA. The CDR3, as DNA: TGTGCCAGCAGCTTTATCCAGCGGGAGAACGATGAGCAGTTCTTC. Translating it yields CASSFIQRENDEQFF.

The chain combines TRBV7-9 with TRBJ2-5; D tentatively reads TRBD1 or TRBD2 (5 bases each). Trimming shortened V by 1 base and J by 8 bases, and 14 bases separated the two germline ends. Germline CDR1 SEHNR, CDR2 FQNEAQ (reference sequence). The CDR3 runs 14 residues. DNA for the CDR3: TGTGCCAGCAGCTTAGTTCTGGGACCGTTAACCCAGTACTTC. Translated, it gives CASSLVLGPLTQYF.

V usage is TRBV30 and J usage is TRBJ2-7; 7 nucleotides match TRBD1. Germline V gene lookup returns CDR1 GTSNPN and CDR2 SVGIG (reference sequence). Trimming removed 4 bases from V and 3 bases from J; junction bases left unmatched: 0. The CDR3 is 11 residues long. CDR3 nucleotides: TGTGCCTGGACAGGGGGCTACGAGCAGTACTTC. Translating it yields CAWTGGYEQYF.

The chain combines TRBV27 with TRBJ1-3; D is unresolved. Germline CDR1 is MNHEY and CDR2 is SMNVEV (reference sequence). The CDR3 spans 15 residues. The V gene lost 2 bases and the J gene lost 0 bases, with 8 bases spanning the gap. The CDR3: CASSLRGFSGNTIYF. The CDR3 DNA is TGTGCCAGCAGTTTAAGAGGTTTCTCTGGAAACACCATATATTTT.

V and J are TRBV29-1 and TRBJ2-1, with 11 bases that match TRBD1. The germline CDR1 and CDR2 sequences are SQVTM and ANQGSEA. V was clipped by 6 bases and J by 9 bases; unmatched bases: 7. The CDR3 is made up of 13 amino acids. CDR3 region: CSVGTGGSGEQFF. CDR3 nucleotide sequence: TGCAGCGTCGGGACAGGGGGTAGTGGTGAGCAGTTCTTC.

The gene calls are TRBV5-1 and TRBJ2-1; TRBD2 is a possible D gene (5 bases). The V gene's germline CDR1 is SGHRS and CDR2 YFSETQ. The CDR3 covers 12 residues. Deletions cut 2 bases from V and 5 bases from J, with 5 bases between. CDR3 in amino acids: CASSFSDNEQFF. The CDR3 coding sequence is TGCGCCAGCAGCTTTAGCGACAATGAGCAGTTCTTC.

The chain carries TRBV28 and TRBJ2-5; possibly TRBD1 for D (6 bases). Trimming left V 10 bases short and J 0 bases short, with 21 bases between. Germline V lookup: CDR1 MDHEN, CDR2 SYDVKM. The CDR3 is 16 residues long. The CDR3 DNA reads TGTGCCACCTACTCCCGGGGACAAATGTACCAAGAGACCCAGTACTTC. Protein: CATYSRGQMYQETQYF.

CDR3 protein: CASSEGQNYGYTF. The CDR3 bases are TGTGCCAGCAGTGAGGGACAGAACTATGGCTACACCTTC. This chain links TRBV6-4 with TRBJ1-2; 7 positions match TRBD1. The length of the CDR3 is 13 residues. The germline V gene encodes CDR1 MRHNA and CDR2 SNTAGT. The V segment lost 3 bases and the J segment 2 bases; nucleotides outside the gene matches: 0.